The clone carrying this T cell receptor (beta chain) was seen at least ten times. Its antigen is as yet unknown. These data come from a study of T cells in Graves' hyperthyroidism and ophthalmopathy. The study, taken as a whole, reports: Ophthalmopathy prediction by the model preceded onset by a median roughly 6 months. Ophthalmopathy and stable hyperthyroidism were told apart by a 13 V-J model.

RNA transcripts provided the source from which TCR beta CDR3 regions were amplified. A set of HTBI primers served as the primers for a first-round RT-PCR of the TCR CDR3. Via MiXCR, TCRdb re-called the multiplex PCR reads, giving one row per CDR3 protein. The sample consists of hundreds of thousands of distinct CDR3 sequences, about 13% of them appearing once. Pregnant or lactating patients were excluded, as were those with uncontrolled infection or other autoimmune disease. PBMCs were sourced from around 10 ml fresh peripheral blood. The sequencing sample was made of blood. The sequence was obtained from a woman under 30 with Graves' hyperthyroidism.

The CDR3 DNA reads as TGCAGTGCTCCTCCGGGACTCAAGAACACTGAAGCTTTCTTT. This translates into CSAPPGLKNTEAFF. J is TRBJ1-1 and V is TRBV20-1, with a weak D call TRBD1 (5 bases). The V end lost 5 bases, the J end lost 1 base, and 14 bases lay between the germline ends. This CDR3 has 14 residues. Germline-derived CDR1 and CDR2 are DFQATT and SNEGSKA (reference sequence).